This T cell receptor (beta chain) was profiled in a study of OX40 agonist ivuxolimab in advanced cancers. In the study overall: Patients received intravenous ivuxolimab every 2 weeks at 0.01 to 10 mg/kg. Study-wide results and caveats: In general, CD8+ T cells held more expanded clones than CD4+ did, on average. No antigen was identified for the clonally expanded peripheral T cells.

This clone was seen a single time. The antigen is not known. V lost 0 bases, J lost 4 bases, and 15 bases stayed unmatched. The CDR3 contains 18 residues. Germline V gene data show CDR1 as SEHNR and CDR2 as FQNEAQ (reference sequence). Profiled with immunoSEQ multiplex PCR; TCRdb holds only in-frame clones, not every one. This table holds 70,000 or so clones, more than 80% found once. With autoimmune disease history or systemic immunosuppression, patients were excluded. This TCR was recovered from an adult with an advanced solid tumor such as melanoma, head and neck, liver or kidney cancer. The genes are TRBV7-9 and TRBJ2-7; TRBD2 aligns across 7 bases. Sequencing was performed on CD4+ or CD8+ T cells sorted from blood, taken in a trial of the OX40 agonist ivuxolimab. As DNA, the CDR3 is TGTGCCAGCAGCTTAGCGGCGGCTAGCGGCCCAAAGAGGTACGAGCAGTACTTC. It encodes CASSLAAASGPKRYEQYF.